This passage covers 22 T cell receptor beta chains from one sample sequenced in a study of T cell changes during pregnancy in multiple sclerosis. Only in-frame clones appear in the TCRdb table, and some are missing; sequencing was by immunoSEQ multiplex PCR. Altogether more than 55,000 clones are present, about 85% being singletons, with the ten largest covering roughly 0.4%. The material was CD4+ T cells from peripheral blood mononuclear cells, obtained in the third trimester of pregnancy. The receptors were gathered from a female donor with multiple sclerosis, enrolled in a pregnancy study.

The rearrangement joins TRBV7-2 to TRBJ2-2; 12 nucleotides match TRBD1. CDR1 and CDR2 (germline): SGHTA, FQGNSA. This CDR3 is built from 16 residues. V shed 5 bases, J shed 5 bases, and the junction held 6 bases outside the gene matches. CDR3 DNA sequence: TGTGCCAGCAGCGGGACAGGGGGCGATTGGACCGGGGAGCTGTTTTTT. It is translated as CASSGTGGDWTGELFF. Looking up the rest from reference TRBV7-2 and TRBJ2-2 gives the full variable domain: GAGVSQSPSNKVTEKGKDVELRCDPISGHTALYWYRQSLGQGLEFLIYFQGNSAPDKSGLPSDRFSAERTGGSVSTLTIQRTQQEDSAVYLCASSGTGGDWTGELFFGEGSRLTVL.

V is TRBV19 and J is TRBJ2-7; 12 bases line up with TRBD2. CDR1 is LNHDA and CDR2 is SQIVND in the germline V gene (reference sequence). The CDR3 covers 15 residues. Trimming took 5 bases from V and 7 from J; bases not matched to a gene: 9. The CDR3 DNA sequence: TGTGCCAGTAGTTCAACTAGCGGGGGGAGGTGGGAGCAGTACTTC. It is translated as CASSSTSGGRWEQYF.

The CDR3 sequence: CASRTGLNQPQHF. The CDR3 nucleotides read TGTGCCAGCAGAACAGGGCTCAATCAGCCCCAGCATTTT. The rearrangement uses TRBV19 and TRBJ1-5; possibly TRBD1 for D (6 bases). The CDR3 is 13 residues long. Germline V gives CDR1 LNHDA, CDR2 SQIVND (reference sequence). V lost 9 bases and J lost 3, with 12 bases in between. Full variable domain (rest looked up from reference TRBV19 and TRBJ1-5): DGGITQSPKYLFRKEGQNVTLSCEQNLNHDAMYWYRQDPGQGLRLIYYSQIVNDFQKGDIAEGYSVSREKKESFPLTVTSAQKNPTAFYLCASRTGLNQPQHFGDGTRLSIL.

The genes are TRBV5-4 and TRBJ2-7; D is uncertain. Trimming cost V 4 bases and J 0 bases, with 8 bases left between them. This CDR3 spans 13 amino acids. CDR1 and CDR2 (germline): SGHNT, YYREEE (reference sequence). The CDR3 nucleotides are TGTGCCAGCAGCCCCCCCGGCTCCTACGAGCAGTACTTC. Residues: CASSPPGSYEQYF.

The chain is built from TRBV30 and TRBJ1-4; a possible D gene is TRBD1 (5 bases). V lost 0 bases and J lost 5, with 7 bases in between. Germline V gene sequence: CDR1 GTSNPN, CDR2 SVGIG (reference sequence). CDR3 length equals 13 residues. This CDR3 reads CAWSVQENEKLFF. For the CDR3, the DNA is TGTGCCTGGAGTGTACAGGAGAATGAAAAACTGTTTTTT.

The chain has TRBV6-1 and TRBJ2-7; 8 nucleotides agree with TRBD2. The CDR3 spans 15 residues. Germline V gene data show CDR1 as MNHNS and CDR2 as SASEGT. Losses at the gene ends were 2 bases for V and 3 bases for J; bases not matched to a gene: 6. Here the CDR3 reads CASSESRGAVYEQYF. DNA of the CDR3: TGTGCCAGCAGTGAATCGCGGGGGGCGGTCTACGAGCAGTACTTC.

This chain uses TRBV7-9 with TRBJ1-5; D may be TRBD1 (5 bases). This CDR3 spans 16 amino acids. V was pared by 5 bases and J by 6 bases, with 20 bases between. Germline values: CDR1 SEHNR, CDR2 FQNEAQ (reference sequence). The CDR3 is CASSAEGRGAPQPQHF. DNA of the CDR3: TGTGCCAGCAGCGCTGAGGGGCGCGGGGCGCCTCAGCCCCAGCATTTT.

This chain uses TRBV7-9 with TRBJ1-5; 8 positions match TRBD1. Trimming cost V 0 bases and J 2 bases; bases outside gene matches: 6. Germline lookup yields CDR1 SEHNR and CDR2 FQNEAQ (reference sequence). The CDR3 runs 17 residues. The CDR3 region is CASSLAKPGQGNQPQHF. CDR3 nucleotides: TGTGCCAGCAGCTTAGCAAAACCGGGACAGGGCAATCAGCCCCAGCATTTT.

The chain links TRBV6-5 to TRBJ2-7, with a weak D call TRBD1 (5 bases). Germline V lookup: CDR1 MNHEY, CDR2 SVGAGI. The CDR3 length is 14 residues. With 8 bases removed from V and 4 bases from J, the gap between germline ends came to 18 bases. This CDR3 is CASGVHKGWYEQYF. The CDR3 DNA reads TGTGCCAGCGGAGTCCATAAGGGGTGGTACGAGCAGTACTTC.

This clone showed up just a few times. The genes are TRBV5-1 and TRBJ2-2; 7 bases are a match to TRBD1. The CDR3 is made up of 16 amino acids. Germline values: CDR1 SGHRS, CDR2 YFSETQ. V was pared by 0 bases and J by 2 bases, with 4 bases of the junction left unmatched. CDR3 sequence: CASSLEGALNTGELFF. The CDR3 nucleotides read TGCGCCAGCAGCTTGGAGGGGGCGCTCAACACCGGGGAGCTGTTTTTT. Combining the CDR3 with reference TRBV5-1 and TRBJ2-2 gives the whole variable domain KAGVTQTPRYLIKTRGQQVTLSCSPISGHRSVSWYQQTPGQGLQFLFEYFSETQRNKGNFPGRFSGRQFSNSRSEMNVSTLELGDSALYLCASSLEGALNTGELFFGEGSRLTVL.

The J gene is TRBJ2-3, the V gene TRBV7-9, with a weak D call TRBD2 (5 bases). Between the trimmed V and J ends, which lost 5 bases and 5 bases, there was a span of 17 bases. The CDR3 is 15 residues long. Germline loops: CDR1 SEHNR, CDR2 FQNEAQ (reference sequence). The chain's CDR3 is CASSRISTSRDTQYF. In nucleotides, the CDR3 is TGTGCCAGCAGCAGAATAAGTACTAGTAGAGATACGCAGTATTTT.

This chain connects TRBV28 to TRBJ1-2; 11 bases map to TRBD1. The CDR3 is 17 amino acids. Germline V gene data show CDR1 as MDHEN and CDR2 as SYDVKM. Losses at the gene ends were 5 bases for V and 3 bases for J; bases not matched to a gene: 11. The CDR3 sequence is CASSPPLGQGAHYGYTF. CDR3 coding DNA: TGTGCCAGCAGTCCTCCCCTAGGACAGGGGGCCCACTATGGCTACACCTTC.

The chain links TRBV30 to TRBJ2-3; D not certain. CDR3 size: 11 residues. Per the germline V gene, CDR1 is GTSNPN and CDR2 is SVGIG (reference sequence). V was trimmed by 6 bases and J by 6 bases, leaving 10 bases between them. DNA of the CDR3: TGTGCCTGCTCGATCGGGGATACGCAGTATTTT. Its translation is CACSIGDTQYF.

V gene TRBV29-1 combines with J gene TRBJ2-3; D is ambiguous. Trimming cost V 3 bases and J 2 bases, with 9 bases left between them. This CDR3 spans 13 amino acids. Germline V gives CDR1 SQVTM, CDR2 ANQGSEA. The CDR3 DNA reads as TGCAGCGTTGACGAGCGTTACACAGATACGCAGTATTTT. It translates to CSVDERYTDTQYF.

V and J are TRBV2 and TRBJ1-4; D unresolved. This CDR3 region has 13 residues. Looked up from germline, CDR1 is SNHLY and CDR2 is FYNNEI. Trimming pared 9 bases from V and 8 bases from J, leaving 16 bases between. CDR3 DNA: TGTGCCAGTCAGCTGGAAGACGGGGAAAAACTGTTTTTT. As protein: CASQLEDGEKLFF.

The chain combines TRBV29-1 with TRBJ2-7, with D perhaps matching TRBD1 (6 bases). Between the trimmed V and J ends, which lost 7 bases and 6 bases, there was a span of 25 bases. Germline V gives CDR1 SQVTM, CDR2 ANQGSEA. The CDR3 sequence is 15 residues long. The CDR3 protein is CSAVTGPLQVSEQYF. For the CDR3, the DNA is TGCAGCGCAGTCACAGGGCCCCTTCAAGTATCCGAGCAGTACTTC.

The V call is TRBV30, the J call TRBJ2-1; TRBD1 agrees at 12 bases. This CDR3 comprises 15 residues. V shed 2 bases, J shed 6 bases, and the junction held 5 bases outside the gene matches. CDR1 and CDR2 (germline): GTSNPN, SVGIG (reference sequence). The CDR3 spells CAWSTGTGGGNEQFF. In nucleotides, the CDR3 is TGTGCCTGGAGTACAGGGACAGGGGGCGGCAATGAGCAGTTCTTC.

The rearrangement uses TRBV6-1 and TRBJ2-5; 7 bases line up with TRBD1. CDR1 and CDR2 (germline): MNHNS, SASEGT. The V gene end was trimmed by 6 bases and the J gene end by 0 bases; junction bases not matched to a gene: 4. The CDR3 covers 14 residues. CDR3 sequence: CASRRGPNQETQYF. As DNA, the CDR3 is TGTGCCAGCAGGAGGGGGCCCAACCAAGAGACCCAGTACTTC.

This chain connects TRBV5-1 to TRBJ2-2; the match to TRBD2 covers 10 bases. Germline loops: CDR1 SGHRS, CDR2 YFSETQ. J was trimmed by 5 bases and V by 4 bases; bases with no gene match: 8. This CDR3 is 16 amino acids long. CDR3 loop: CASSDLAGASTGELFF. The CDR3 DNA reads TGCGCCAGCAGCGATCTAGCGGGAGCGTCGACCGGGGAGCTGTTTTTT. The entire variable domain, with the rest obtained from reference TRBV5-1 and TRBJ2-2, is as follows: KAGVTQTPRYLIKTRGQQVTLSCSPISGHRSVSWYQQTPGQGLQFLFEYFSETQRNKGNFPGRFSGRQFSNSRSEMNVSTLELGDSALYLCASSDLAGASTGELFFGEGSRLTVL.

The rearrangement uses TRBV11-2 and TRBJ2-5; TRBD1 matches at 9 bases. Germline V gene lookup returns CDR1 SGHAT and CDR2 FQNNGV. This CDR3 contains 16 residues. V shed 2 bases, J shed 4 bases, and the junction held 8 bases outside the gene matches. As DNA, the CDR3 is TGTGCCAGCAGCTTACGGCCGGGACAGGGTGGAGAGACCCAGTACTTC. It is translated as CASSLRPGQGGETQYF.

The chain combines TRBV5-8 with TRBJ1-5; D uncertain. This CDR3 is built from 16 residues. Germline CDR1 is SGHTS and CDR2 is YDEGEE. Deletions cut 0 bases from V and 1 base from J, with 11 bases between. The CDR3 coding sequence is TGTGCCAGCAGCTTGGGGGAGGTTGGAAGCAATCAGCCCCAGCATTTT. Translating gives CASSLGEVGSNQPQHF.

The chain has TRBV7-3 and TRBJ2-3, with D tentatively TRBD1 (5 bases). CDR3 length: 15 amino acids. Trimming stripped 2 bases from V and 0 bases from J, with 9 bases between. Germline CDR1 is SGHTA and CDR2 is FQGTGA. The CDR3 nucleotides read TGTGCCAGCAGCTTACAGGGTTCTAGCACAGATACGCAGTATTTT. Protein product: CASSLQGSSTDTQYF.